This T cell receptor (beta chain) was sequenced during a study of T cells after yellow fever vaccination. Turning to the study itself: Preparing low-cell-number fractions relied on SMART-Seq v4 Ultra Low Input. Study conclusions and caveats: Researchers cautioned that FACS-sorted repertoires could harbor abundant clonotypes contaminating from the bulk population. Faster peaking, at day 5 versus 15, marked a secondary response that was weaker.

Germline-derived CDR1 and CDR2 are LGHDT and YNNKEL (reference sequence). V shed 11 bases and J 0 bases; nucleotides not matched to a gene: 18. The CDR3 consists of 17 residues. Researchers made TCR cDNA using 5'RACE template switching, and this step added a universal primer site and UMIs. TCRdb re-called the 5' RACE reads with MiXCR, one entry per CDR3 protein. Of about 45,000 distinct CDR3 sequences listed, roughly 7% are singletons. The clonotype originates from a man aged 25 to 40 who received the YFV17D yellow fever vaccine. This specimen was CD8+ T cells not binding an NS4B(214-222) dextramer, sorted from PBMCs, taken 45 days after the yellow fever booster vaccination. The V call is TRBV3-1, the J call TRBJ2-5; 7 bases align to TRBD2. As DNA, the CDR3 is TGTGCCTCCAGCTTACGATTGCTAGCGGAGTACCAAGAGACCCAGTACTTC. Its translation is CASSLRLLAEYQETQYF.